The 11 T cell receptor beta chains reported below all come from one sample, sequenced in a study of beta chain features in type 1 diabetes. Sequenced material consisted of expressed TCRB transcripts (all of the isolated RNA was reverse transcribed). Sequencing was performed with immunoSEQ multiplex PCR; in TCRdb, only in-frame clones are kept and a portion is missing. The sample has hundreds of thousands of clones; 15% to 17% are singletons. Sequenced sample: naive CD4+ T cells from blood. The receptor source for this set is a man younger than 35 in good health.

This clone has more than one count but fewer than ten. J is TRBJ2-3 and V is TRBV18; 9 nucleotides match TRBD2. V lost 5 bases to trimming and J lost 2 bases; unmatched junction nucleotides: 8. The CDR3 consists of 16 residues. Germline V lookup: CDR1 KGHSH, CDR2 LQKENI. For the CDR3, the DNA is TGTGCCAGCTCATCAAATAGCGGGGGATTCACAGATACGCAGTATTTT. This gives the protein CASSSNSGGFTDTQYF.

This clone was observed a few times. The chain uses TRBV28 and TRBJ1-4; a weak D match, TRBD1 (5 bases). Germline V lookup: CDR1 MDHEN, CDR2 SYDVKM. This CDR3 comprises 15 residues. Trimming took 5 bases from V and 5 from J, leaving 15 bases between them. The CDR3 DNA reads as TGTGCCAGCAGTGTCCCCGGACATATCAATGAAAAACTGTTTTTT. It yields the protein CASSVPGHINEKLFF.

The genes are TRBV20-1 and TRBJ1-1; D uncertain. This CDR3 has 11 amino acids. Germline assignment: CDR1 DFQATT and CDR2 SNEGSKA (reference sequence). The CDR3 region has the DNA TGCAGCCCGAAACTTGGAACTGAAGCTTTCTTT. This translates into CSPKLGTEAFF.

About this clone: Other nucleotide sequences from this sample produce the same CDR3. This sequence joins TRBV7-2 and TRBJ2-5, with 10 bases that match TRBD1. V was pared by 5 bases and J by 4 bases, with 4 bases of the junction left unmatched. Germline V gene sequence: CDR1 SGHTA, CDR2 FQGNSA. The CDR3 sequence is 14 residues long. CDR3 protein: CASSPDRGRETQYF. In DNA, the CDR3 is TGTGCCAGCAGCCCTGACAGGGGGCGAGAGACCCAGTACTTC.

CDR3 coding DNA: TGTGCCAGCAGCCCAAATCGTCCGAATAGGAACACTGAAGCTTTCTTT. The encoded protein is CASSPNRPNRNTEAFF. The chain joins TRBV14 to TRBJ1-1; no definite D call. The germline V gene has CDR1 SGHDN and CDR2 FVKESK. CDR3 length: 16 amino acids. V shed 4 bases and J shed 1 base, with 16 bases lying between them.

The chain carries TRBV10-3 and TRBJ1-2, with TRBD1 as a possible D gene (6 bases). The germline V and J ends were trimmed by 11 bases and 6 bases, with 13 bases remaining between them. The germline gives CDR1 ENHRY, CDR2 SYGVKD. This CDR3 region has 11 residues. Written as DNA, the CDR3 is TGTGCCTCAGGGGTCGTTAATGGCTACACCTTC. This translates into CASGVVNGYTF.

The chain combines TRBV28 with TRBJ1-5, with 8 positions matching TRBD1. CDR1 is MDHEN, CDR2 SYDVKM, per germline. The CDR3 runs to 17 residues. The ends lost 8 bases at V and 5 bases at J; junction bases unmatched: 17. The DNA of the CDR3 is TGTGCCAGCGCCTGGACAGGGTCAATTGGGTTGTATCAGCCCCAGCATTTT. Translating it yields CASAWTGSIGLYQPQHF.

V usage is TRBV10-3 and J usage is TRBJ2-1, with a tentative D call TRBD2 (7 bases). V lost 7 bases and J lost 2, with 18 bases in between. In germline, CDR1 is ENHRY, CDR2 SYGVKD. The CDR3 is 16 residues long. Here the CDR3 DNA reads TGTGCCATCAATACCCAGGCGGGGGCACCCTACAATGAGCAGTTCTTC. Its protein is CAINTQAGAPYNEQFF.

This clone was recorded only once. The rearrangement uses TRBV28 and TRBJ1-5; 10 bases match TRBD1. Germline trimming cut 0 bases from V and 2 bases from J; bases unmatched to any gene: 4. The CDR3 runs 17 residues. CDR1 MDHEN and CDR2 SYDVKM come from the germline V gene. This CDR3 is CASSLWTGGRGNQPQHF. The CDR3 DNA is TGTGCCAGCAGTTTATGGACAGGGGGCCGGGGCAATCAGCCCCAGCATTTT.

The J gene is TRBJ1-5, the V gene TRBV19; 7 bases are shared with TRBD1. V gave up 5 bases and J gave up 9 bases; unmatched junction bases: 13. The CDR3 is made up of 15 amino acids. Germline CDR1 is LNHDA and CDR2 is SQIVND (reference sequence). CDR3 loop: CASSEARGVPRPQHF. CDR3 nucleotide sequence: TGTGCCAGTAGTGAGGCCAGGGGGGTTCCGCGGCCCCAGCATTTT.

A few counts support this clone. The J gene is TRBJ1-5, the V gene TRBV2; possible D gene TRBD1, 6 bases. Germline V CDR1 and CDR2: SNHLY, FYNNEI. Between the trimmed V and J ends, which lost 5 bases and 7 bases, there was a span of 15 bases. The CDR3 totals 14 residues. CDR3 in amino acids: CASSLRGSRQPQHF. The CDR3 region has the DNA TGTGCCAGCAGTTTAAGGGGGAGTAGGCAGCCCCAGCATTTT.